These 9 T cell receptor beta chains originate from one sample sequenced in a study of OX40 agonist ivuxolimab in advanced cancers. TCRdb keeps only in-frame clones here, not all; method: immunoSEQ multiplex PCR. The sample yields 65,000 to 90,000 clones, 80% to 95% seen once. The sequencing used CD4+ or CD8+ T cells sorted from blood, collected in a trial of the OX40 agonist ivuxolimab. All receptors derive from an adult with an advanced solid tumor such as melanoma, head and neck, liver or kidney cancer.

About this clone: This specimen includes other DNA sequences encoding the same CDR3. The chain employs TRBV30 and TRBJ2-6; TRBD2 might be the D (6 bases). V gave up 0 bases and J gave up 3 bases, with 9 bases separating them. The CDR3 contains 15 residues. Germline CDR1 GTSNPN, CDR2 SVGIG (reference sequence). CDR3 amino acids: CAWSVGGSGANVLTF. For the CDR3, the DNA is TGTGCCTGGAGTGTAGGAGGGAGTGGGGCCAACGTCCTGACTTTC.

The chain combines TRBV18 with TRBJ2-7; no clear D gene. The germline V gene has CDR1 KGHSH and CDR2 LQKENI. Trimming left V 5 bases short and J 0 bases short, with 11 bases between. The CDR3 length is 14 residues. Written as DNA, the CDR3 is TGTGCCAGCTCAGGTACTGCGGACTCCTACGAGCAGTACTTC. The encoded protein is CASSGTADSYEQYF. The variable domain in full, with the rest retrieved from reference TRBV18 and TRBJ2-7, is NAGVMQNPRHLVRRRGQEARLRCSPMKGHSHVYWYRQLPEEGLKFMVYLQKENIIDESGMPKERFSAEFPKEGPSILRIQQVVRGDSAAYFCASSGTADSYEQYFGPGTRLTVT.

The CDR3 sequence is CASSLGGADTQYF. CDR3 DNA sequence: TGTGCCAGCAGCTTAGGTGGAGCTGATACGCAGTATTTT. The genes are TRBV11-2 and TRBJ2-3; D uncertain. The CDR3 is 13 amino acids. V shed 1 base and J shed 6 bases, with 8 bases lying between them. CDR1 SGHAT and CDR2 FQNNGV come from the germline V gene.

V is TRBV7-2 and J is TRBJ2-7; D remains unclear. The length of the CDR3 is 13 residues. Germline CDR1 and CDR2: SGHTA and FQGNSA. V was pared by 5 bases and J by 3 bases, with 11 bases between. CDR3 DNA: TGTGCCAGCAGCACCCCACCGATCTACGAGCAGTACTTC. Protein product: CASSTPPIYEQYF.

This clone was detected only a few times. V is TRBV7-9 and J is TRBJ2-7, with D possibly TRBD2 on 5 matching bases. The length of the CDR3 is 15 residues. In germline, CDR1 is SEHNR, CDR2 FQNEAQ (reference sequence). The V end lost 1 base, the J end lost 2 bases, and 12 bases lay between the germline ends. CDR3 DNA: TGTGCCAGCAGCTTAGAGCTAGCTTGGACCTACGAGCAGTACTTC. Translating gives CASSLELAWTYEQYF.

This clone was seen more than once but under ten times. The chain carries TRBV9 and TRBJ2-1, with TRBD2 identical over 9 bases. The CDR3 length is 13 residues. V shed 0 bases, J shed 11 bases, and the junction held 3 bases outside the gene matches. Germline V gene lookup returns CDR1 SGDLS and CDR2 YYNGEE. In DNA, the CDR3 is TGTGCCAGCAGCGTAGAAGGGACTAGCAAGCAGTTCTTC. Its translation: CASSVEGTSKQFF.

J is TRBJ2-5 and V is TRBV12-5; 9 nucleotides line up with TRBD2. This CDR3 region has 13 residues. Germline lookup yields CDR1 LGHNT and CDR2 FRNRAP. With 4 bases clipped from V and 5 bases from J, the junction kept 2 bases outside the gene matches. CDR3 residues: CASGSSGRETQYF. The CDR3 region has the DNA TGTGCTAGTGGTTCAAGCGGGAGGGAGACCCAGTACTTC. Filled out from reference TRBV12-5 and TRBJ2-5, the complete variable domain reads DARVTQTPRHKVTEMGQEVTMRCQPILGHNTVFWYRQTMMQGLELLAYFRNRAPLDDSGMPKDRFSAEMPDATLATLKIQPSEPRDSAVYFCASGSSGRETQYFGPGTRLLVL.

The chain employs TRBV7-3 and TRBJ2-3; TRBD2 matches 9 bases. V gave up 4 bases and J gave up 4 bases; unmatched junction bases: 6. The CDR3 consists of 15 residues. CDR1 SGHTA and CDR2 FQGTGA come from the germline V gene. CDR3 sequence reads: CASSSLAGRADTQYF. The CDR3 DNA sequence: TGTGCCAGCAGCTCCCTAGCGGGGAGGGCAGATACGCAGTATTTT. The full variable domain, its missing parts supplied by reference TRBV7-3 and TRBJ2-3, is GAGVSQTPSNKVTEKGKYVELRCDPISGHTALYWYRQSLGQGPEFLIYFQGTGAADDSGLPNDRFFAVRPEGSVSTLKIQRTERGDSAVYLCASSSLAGRADTQYFGPGTRLTVL.

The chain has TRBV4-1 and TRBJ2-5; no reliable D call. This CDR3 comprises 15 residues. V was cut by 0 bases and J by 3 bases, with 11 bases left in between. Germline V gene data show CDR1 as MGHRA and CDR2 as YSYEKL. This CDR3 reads CASSQDPLHKETQYF. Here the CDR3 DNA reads TGCGCCAGCAGCCAAGATCCCTTACACAAAGAGACCCAGTACTTC.